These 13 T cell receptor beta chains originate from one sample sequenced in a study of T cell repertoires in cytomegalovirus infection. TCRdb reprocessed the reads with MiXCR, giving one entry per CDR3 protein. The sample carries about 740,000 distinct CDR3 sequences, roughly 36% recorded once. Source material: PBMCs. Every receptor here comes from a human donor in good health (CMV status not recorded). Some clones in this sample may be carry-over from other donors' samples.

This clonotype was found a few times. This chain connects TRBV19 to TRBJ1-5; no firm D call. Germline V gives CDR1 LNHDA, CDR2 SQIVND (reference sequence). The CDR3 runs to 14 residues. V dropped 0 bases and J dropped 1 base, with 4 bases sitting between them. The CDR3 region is CASSIDASNQPQHF. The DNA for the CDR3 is TGTGCCAGTAGTATAGACGCGAGCAATCAGCCCCAGCATTTT.

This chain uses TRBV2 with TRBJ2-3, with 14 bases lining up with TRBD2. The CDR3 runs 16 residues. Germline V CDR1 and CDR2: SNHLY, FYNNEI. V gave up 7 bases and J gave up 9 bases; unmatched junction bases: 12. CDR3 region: CASKPTTSGGAGTQYF. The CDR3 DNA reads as TGTGCCAGCAAACCAACGACTAGCGGGGGGGCAGGGACGCAGTATTTT. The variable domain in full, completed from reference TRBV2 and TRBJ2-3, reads EPEVTQTPSHQVTQMGQEVILRCVPISNHLYFYWYRQILGQKVEFLVSFYNNEISEKSEIFDDQFSVERPDGSNFTLKIRSTKLEDSAMYFCASKPTTSGGAGTQYFGPGTRLTVL.

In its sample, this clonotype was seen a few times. The CDR3 coding sequence is TGTGCCAGCAGCTTGCTAGCGGGGGGACTCGGGGGTGAGCAGTTCTTC. It translates to CASSLLAGGLGGEQFF. This chain links TRBV11-2 with TRBJ2-1; 11 bases fit TRBD2. Trimming removed 3 bases from V and 9 bases from J; junction bases left unmatched: 10. Germline CDR1 and CDR2: SGHAT and FQNNGV. This CDR3 has 16 residues. Based on the CDR3 plus reference TRBV11-2 and TRBJ2-1, the full variable domain is EAGVAQSPRYKIIEKRQSVAFWCNPISGHATLYWYQQILGQGPKLLIQFQNNGVVDDSQLPKDRFSAERLKGVDSTLKIQPAKLEDSAVYLCASSLLAGGLGGEQFFGPGTRLTVL.

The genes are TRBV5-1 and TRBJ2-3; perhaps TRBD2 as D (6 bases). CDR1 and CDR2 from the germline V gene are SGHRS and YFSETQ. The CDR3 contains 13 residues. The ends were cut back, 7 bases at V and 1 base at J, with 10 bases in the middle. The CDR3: CASSIAGTDTQYF. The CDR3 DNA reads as TGCGCCAGCTCTATAGCGGGCACAGATACGCAGTATTTT.

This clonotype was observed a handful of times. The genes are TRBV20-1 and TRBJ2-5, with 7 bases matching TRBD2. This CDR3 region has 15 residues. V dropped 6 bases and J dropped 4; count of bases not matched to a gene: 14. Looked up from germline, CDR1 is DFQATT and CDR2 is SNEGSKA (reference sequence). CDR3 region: CSAPPAGVVGETQYF. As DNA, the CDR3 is TGCAGTGCACCCCCGGCGGGAGTTGTAGGAGAGACCCAGTACTTC.

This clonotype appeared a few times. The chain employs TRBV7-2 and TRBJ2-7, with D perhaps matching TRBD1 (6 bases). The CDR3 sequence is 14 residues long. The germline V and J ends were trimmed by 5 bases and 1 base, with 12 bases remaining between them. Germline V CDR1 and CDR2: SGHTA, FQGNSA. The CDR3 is CASSTDSSSYEQYF. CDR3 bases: TGTGCCAGCAGCACGGACAGCTCTTCCTACGAGCAGTACTTC.

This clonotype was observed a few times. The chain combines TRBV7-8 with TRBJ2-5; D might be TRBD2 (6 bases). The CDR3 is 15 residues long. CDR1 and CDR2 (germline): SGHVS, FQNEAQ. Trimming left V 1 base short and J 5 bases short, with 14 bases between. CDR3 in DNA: TGTGCCAGCAGCTTAGAAGTCAGCGGAGGGGAGACCCAGTACTTC. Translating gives CASSLEVSGGETQYF.

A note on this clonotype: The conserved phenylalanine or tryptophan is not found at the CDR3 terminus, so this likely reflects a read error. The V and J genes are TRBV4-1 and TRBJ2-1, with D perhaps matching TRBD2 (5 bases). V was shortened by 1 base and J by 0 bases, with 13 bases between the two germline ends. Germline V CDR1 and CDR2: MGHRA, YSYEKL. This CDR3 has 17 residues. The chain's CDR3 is CASSQVPLRASYNEQFL. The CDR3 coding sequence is TGCGCCAGCAGCCAAGTTCCTTTGCGGGCCTCCTACAATGAGCAGTTCTTA.

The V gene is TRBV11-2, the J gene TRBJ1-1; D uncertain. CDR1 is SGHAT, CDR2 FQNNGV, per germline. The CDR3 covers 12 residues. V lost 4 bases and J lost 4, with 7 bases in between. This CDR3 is CASSYIGTEAFF. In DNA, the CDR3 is TGTGCCAGCAGCTATATAGGCACTGAAGCTTTCTTT. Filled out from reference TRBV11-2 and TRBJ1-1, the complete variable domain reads EAGVAQSPRYKIIEKRQSVAFWCNPISGHATLYWYQQILGQGPKLLIQFQNNGVVDDSQLPKDRFSAERLKGVDSTLKIQPAKLEDSAVYLCASSYIGTEAFFGQGTRLTVV.

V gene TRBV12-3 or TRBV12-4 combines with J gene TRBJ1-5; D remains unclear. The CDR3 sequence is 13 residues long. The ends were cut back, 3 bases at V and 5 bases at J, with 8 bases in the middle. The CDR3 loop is CASSFRADQPQHF. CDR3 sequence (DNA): TGTGCCAGCAGTTTTCGGGCCGATCAGCCCCAGCATTTT.

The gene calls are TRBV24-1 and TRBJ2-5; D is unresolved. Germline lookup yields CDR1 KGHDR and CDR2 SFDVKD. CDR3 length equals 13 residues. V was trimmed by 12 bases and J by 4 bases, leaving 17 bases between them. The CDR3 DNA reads TGTGCCCCCGTTCGGTGGAGTGGAGAGACCCAGTACTTC. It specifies CAPVRWSGETQYF.

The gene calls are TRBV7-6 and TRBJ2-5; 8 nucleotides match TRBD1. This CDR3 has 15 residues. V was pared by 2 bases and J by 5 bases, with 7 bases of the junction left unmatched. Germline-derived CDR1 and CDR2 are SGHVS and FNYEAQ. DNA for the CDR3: TGTGCCAGCAGCTTATTCCGGGACAGGAGGGAGACCCAGTACTTC. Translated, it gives CASSLFRDRRETQYF.

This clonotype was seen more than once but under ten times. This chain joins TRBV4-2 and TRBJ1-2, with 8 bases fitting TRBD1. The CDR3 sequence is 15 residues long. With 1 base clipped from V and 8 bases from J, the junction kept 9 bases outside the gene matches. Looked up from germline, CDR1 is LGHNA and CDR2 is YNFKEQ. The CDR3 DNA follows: TGTGCCAGCAGCCAAGGTCCTCAGGGGGCGTACGGCTACACCTTC. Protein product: CASSQGPQGAYGYTF.